This T cell receptor (beta chain) is drawn from a study of CD4 T cells in relation to SARS-CoV-2 and coronaviruses. The overall study: After less than 11 days of antigen culture, PBMC TCR beta CDR3s were sequenced. Study results and limitations: The cross-reactivity analysis covered only spike protein, not other viral proteins.

V lost 3 bases and J lost 7, with 16 bases in between. This CDR3 is 14 amino acids long. The V gene's germline CDR1 is LGHNT and CDR2 FRNRAP. CD4+ T cells from unexposed donors were obtained before the COVID-19 pandemic (2011-2018). The cells were cultured for around ten days before CD4+ T cells were isolated. Clones were read by immunoSEQ multiplex PCR, and TCRdb kept only the in-frame ones, dropping some. Of approximately 27,000 clones in the sample, roughly four fifths are singletons; the top ten hold 10% to 15%. This clone was observed once. Its antigen is as yet unknown. J is TRBJ2-7 and V is TRBV12-5; possibly TRBD2 for D (6 bases). The source is a human donor in good health. Sequencing was performed on CD4+ T cells from PBMCs, cultured in vitro. The CDR3 coding sequence is TGTGCTAGTGGTTTCGGGCTAGCGACCGATGAGCAGTACTTC. This gives the protein CASGFGLATDEQYF.